The 27 T cell receptor beta chains presented below share a single source sample, sequenced in a study of blood T cell repertoires in COVID-19. Here immunoSEQ multiplex PCR was the method, and the copy in TCRdb shows in-frame clones only, minus some. The table records roughly 26,000 clones, around 86% of them present only once. Sequenced input: peripheral blood. These receptor sequences come from a human donor with active COVID-19. The donor label of this sample is uncertain.

As to this clone: Other nucleotide sequences from this sample produce the same CDR3. This rearrangement joins TRBV7-3 to TRBJ1-1; 11 bases map to TRBD1. The CDR3 spans 14 residues. V lost 5 bases and J lost 4; bases outside the gene matches: 3. Per germline, CDR1 SGHTA and CDR2 FQGTGA. In DNA, the CDR3 is TGTGCCAGCAGCCCGGGGACAGGGGGCACTGAAGCTTTCTTT. Translation: CASSPGTGGTEAFF.

This clone is a singleton in its sample. The chain combines TRBV19 with TRBJ1-4, with D possibly matching TRBD1 (6 bases). Germline V gives CDR1 LNHDA, CDR2 SQIVND (reference sequence). CDR3 length: 18 amino acids. Between the trimmed V and J ends, which lost 0 bases and 5 bases, there was a span of 19 bases. CDR3 bases: TGTGCCAGTAGTATAGATCACGGGACATCTAACCCAAATGAAAAACTGTTTTTT. Its translation is CASSIDHGTSNPNEKLFF.

This clone is a singleton in its sample. The rearrangement links TRBV11-2 to TRBJ2-1, with 15 nucleotides matching TRBD2. With 4 bases clipped from V and 6 bases from J, the junction kept 7 bases outside the gene matches. There are 17 residues in the CDR3. Germline V lookup: CDR1 SGHAT, CDR2 FQNNGV. In DNA, the CDR3 is TGTGCCAGCAGCTCCCTTTGGACTAGCGGGAGGGGCAATGAGCAGTTCTTC. The encoded protein is CASSSLWTSGRGNEQFF.

The chain is built from TRBV29-1 and TRBJ2-7, with 11 bases identical to TRBD2. V shed 5 bases and J 3 bases; nucleotides not matched to a gene: 6. Germline CDR1 reads SQVTM; CDR2 reads ANQGSEA. The CDR3 has 14 amino acids. Here the CDR3 DNA reads TGCAGCGTTAGTACCGGGACTAGCGGCTACGAGCAGTACTTC. Amino acid sequence: CSVSTGTSGYEQYF.

The chain uses TRBV30 and TRBJ2-4; 8 bases are shared with TRBD2. Germline CDR1 reads GTSNPN; CDR2 reads SVGIG (reference sequence). The CDR3 is 14 amino acids. V gave up 7 bases and J gave up 6 bases; unmatched junction bases: 11. CDR3 bases: TGTGCCTTAGGGGCCGGGGGGGCTGCAAACATTCAGTACTTC. The encoded protein is CALGAGGAANIQYF.

The chain carries TRBV2 and TRBJ2-3, with 10 bases that match TRBD2. The germline V gene has CDR1 SNHLY and CDR2 FYNNEI. The V segment lost 6 bases and the J segment 1 base; nucleotides outside the gene matches: 4. The CDR3 extends over 15 amino acids. CDR3 sequence (DNA): TGTGCCAGCAGGGGGGGGACTAGCGGCACAGATACGCAGTATTTT. Translated: CASRGGTSGTDTQYF. The whole variable domain, remainder taken from reference TRBV2 and TRBJ2-3, is EPEVTQTPSHQVTQMGQEVILRCVPISNHLYFYWYRQILGQKVEFLVSFYNNEISEKSEIFDDQFSVERPDGSNFTLKIRSTKLEDSAMYFCASRGGTSGTDTQYFGPGTRLTVL.

This clone was seen just once. The rearrangement uses TRBV4-2 and TRBJ2-6; D unclear. Germline CDR1 LGHNA, CDR2 YNFKEQ. V dropped 6 bases and J dropped 0 bases, with 9 bases sitting between them. This CDR3 spans 15 amino acids. DNA for the CDR3: TGTGCCAGCAGTCAAAGCCACTCTGGGGCCAACGTCCTGACTTTC. Translation gives CASSQSHSGANVLTF.

J is TRBJ2-2 and V is TRBV7-9, with D possibly matching TRBD2 (7 bases). Germline CDR1 reads SEHNR; CDR2 reads FQNEAQ (reference sequence). V lost 10 bases to trimming and J lost 6 bases, with 21 bases between them. The CDR3 runs 15 residues. CDR3 DNA sequence: TGTGCCATTTCCCGAGGGGGGGGCGCCGCCGGGGAGCTGTTTTTT. It specifies CAISRGGGAAGELFF. Full variable domain (outside the CDR3, taken from reference TRBV7-9 and TRBJ2-2): DTGVSQNPRHKITKRGQNVTFRCDPISEHNRLYWYRQTLGQGPEFLTYFQNEAQLEKSRLLSDRFSAERPKGSFSTLEIQRTEQGDSAMYLCAISRGGGAAGELFFGEGSRLTVL.

The rearrangement joins TRBV19 to TRBJ2-1, with 11 bases aligning to TRBD2. This CDR3 comprises 16 residues. Losses at the gene ends were 10 bases for V and 0 bases for J; bases not matched to a gene: 8. From germline, CDR1 is LNHDA and CDR2 SQIVND (reference sequence). The chain's CDR3 is CATGETSGASYNEQFF. The CDR3 DNA follows: TGTGCCACCGGAGAGACTAGCGGGGCCTCCTACAATGAGCAGTTCTTC.

The gene calls are TRBV25-1 and TRBJ2-3; 9 bases align to TRBD1. Unmatched junction bases numbered 5, after V lost 2 bases and J lost 5 bases. Germline loops: CDR1 MGHDK, CDR2 SYGVNS. The CDR3 has 15 amino acids. As DNA, the CDR3 is TGTGCCAGCAGTGAACGGACAGGGGTGGTAGATACGCAGTATTTT. Amino acid sequence: CASSERTGVVDTQYF.

The rearrangement links TRBV7-9 to TRBJ2-5; TRBD1 agrees at 8 bases. The CDR3 has 14 residues. CDR1 is SEHNR and CDR2 is FQNEAQ in the germline V gene (reference sequence). Unmatched junction bases numbered 6, after V lost 5 bases and J lost 4 bases. The CDR3: CASSKGQDGETQYF. The CDR3 DNA is TGTGCCAGCAGCAAGGGACAGGACGGAGAGACCCAGTACTTC.

This chain links TRBV11-2 with TRBJ1-1; 8 bases are shared with TRBD1. J lost 4 bases, V lost 2 bases, and 6 bases had no gene match. The V gene's germline CDR1 is SGHAT and CDR2 FQNNGV. The CDR3 consists of 15 residues. CDR3 amino acids: CASSLQGARATEAFF. The CDR3 bases are TGTGCCAGCAGCTTACAGGGGGCACGGGCCACTGAAGCTTTCTTT.

The chain employs TRBV2 and TRBJ1-1; D is unresolved. The ends were cut back, 1 base at V and 1 base at J, with 7 bases in the middle. The germline CDR1 and CDR2 sequences are SNHLY and FYNNEI. The CDR3 totals 14 residues. The CDR3 here is CASSEGQRNTEAFF. As DNA, the CDR3 is TGTGCCAGCAGTGAAGGGCAGCGGAACACTGAAGCTTTCTTT.

V is TRBV2 and J is TRBJ2-5, with D possibly being TRBD2 (6 bases). The CDR3 covers 13 residues. The germline gives CDR1 SNHLY, CDR2 FYNNEI. The germline V and J ends were trimmed by 5 bases and 5 bases, with 12 bases remaining between them. The chain's CDR3 is CASSTTREETQYF. The CDR3 DNA is TGTGCCAGCAGTACGACTAGAGAGGAGACCCAGTACTTC.

The chain uses TRBV6-5 and TRBJ2-3; TRBD1 matches at 9 bases. Germline CDR1 reads MNHEY; CDR2 reads SVGAGI. The CDR3 runs 15 residues. Losses at the gene ends were 4 bases for V and 2 bases for J; bases not matched to a gene: 4. The CDR3 loop reads CASSSTGGFTDTQYF. CDR3 DNA sequence: TGTGCCAGCAGTTCTACAGGGGGCTTCACAGATACGCAGTATTTT.

Only a few counts were recorded for this clone. This chain links TRBV2 with TRBJ2-1; 9 positions match TRBD2. CDR1 is SNHLY and CDR2 is FYNNEI in the germline V gene. The CDR3 has 15 residues. The V and J ends lost 4 bases and 5 bases, in that order; junction bases with no gene match: 6. CDR3 coding DNA: TGTGCCAGCAGTGCGCGGCGGGGGGGACACAATGAGCAGTTCTTC. This translates into CASSARRGGHNEQFF.

The chain joins TRBV5-4 to TRBJ2-3; TRBD1 matches 8 bases. This CDR3 region has 15 residues. Per the germline V gene, CDR1 is SGHNT and CDR2 is YYREEE (reference sequence). V was pared by 5 bases and J by 2 bases, with 7 bases of the junction left unmatched. CDR3 sequence: CASSPRDRNTDTQYF. CDR3 DNA sequence: TGTGCCAGCAGTCCCCGGGACAGGAACACAGATACGCAGTATTTT.

The chain employs TRBV29-1 and TRBJ2-3; 8 nucleotides align to TRBD2. Germline values: CDR1 SQVTM, CDR2 ANQGSEA. The junction had 2 bases not matched to a gene; V was cut back by 2 bases and J by 7 bases. There are 12 residues in the CDR3. Here the CDR3 DNA reads TGCAGCGTTGAAATTAGCGGGAATACGCAGTATTTT. Its translation: CSVEISGNTQYF.

The chain carries TRBV11-2 and TRBJ2-7, with 7 bases matching TRBD1. The V gene end was trimmed by 3 bases and the J gene end by 6 bases; junction bases not matched to a gene: 5. The CDR3 is made up of 13 amino acids. Germline assignment: CDR1 SGHAT and CDR2 FQNNGV. CDR3 coding DNA: TGTGCCAGCAGCTTGGAACAGGGGAGCGAGCAGTACTTC. This codes for CASSLEQGSEQYF.

This rearrangement joins TRBV5-1 to TRBJ1-2, with D unresolved. Per germline, CDR1 SGHRS and CDR2 YFSETQ. The CDR3 totals 13 residues. Between the trimmed V and J ends, which lost 0 bases and 0 bases, there was a span of 3 bases. CDR3 sequence: CASSLAANYGYTF. The CDR3, as DNA: TGCGCCAGCAGCTTGGCGGCTAACTATGGCTACACCTTC.

This clone came up once. This chain connects TRBV28 to TRBJ1-4; D gene ambiguous. Germline V gene sequence: CDR1 MDHEN, CDR2 SYDVKM. V shed 2 bases and J shed 2 bases, with 9 bases lying between them. The CDR3 sequence is 15 residues long. The CDR3 region is CASSLRSGTNEKLFF. CDR3 nucleotide sequence: TGTGCCAGCAGTTTAAGGTCCGGGACTAATGAAAAACTGTTTTTT.

This chain joins TRBV5-6 and TRBJ1-2, with TRBD1 matching over 9 bases. V lost 4 bases, J lost 7 bases, and 2 bases stayed unmatched. The CDR3 consists of 12 residues. Per germline, CDR1 SGHDT and CDR2 YYEEEE. For the CDR3, the DNA is TGTGCCAGCAGCACAGGGGGCTTTGGCTACACCTTC. This encodes CASSTGGFGYTF.

This sequence joins TRBV27 and TRBJ2-7; TRBD2 aligns across 13 bases. This CDR3 contains 15 residues. V gave up 4 bases and J gave up 9 bases; unmatched junction bases: 9. Looked up from germline, CDR1 is MNHEY and CDR2 is SMNVEV (reference sequence). CDR3 residues: CASSSPTSGRPAQYF. The DNA for the CDR3 is TGTGCCAGCAGTTCGCCGACTAGCGGGAGGCCTGCGCAGTACTTC.

The chain combines TRBV3-1 (or the pseudogene TRBV3-2) with TRBJ2-2; maybe TRBD1 (6 bases). Trimming stripped 1 base from V and 7 bases from J, with 13 bases between. The germline CDR1 and CDR2 sequences are LGHDT and YNNKEL (reference sequence). The CDR3 spans 15 residues. The CDR3 loop is CASSQGTVRRGELFF. The CDR3 bases are TGTGCCAGCAGCCAAGGGACAGTAAGACGCGGGGAGCTGTTTTTT.

V is TRBV3-1 (or the pseudogene TRBV3-2) and J is TRBJ2-3, with a weak D call TRBD2 (5 bases). The V gene lost 2 bases and the J gene lost 6 bases, with 9 bases spanning the gap. The CDR3 extends over 13 amino acids. Germline CDR1 LGHDT, CDR2 YNNKEL (reference sequence). CDR3 nucleotide sequence: TGTGCCAGCAGCCAACTTCGAGGGGATACGCAGTATTTT. This codes for CASSQLRGDTQYF.

This chain links TRBV29-1 with TRBJ2-5, with 10 bases lining up with TRBD1. The CDR3 is 16 residues long. Germline CDR1 and CDR2: SQVTM and ANQGSEA. The V gene end was trimmed by 4 bases and the J gene end by 1 base; junction bases not matched to a gene: 9. CDR3 nucleotide sequence: TGCAGCGTTGGCCGGGGACAGGGGATCATCCAAGAGACCCAGTACTTC. Translated: CSVGRGQGIIQETQYF.

This chain joins TRBV28 and TRBJ2-7; D possibly corresponds to TRBD2 (6 bases). Deletions cut 3 bases from V and 2 bases from J, with 17 bases between. There are 16 residues in the CDR3. Germline values: CDR1 MDHEN, CDR2 SYDVKM. The CDR3 spells CASSFIAGRTTYEQYF. In DNA form, the CDR3 reads TGTGCCAGCAGTTTCATCGCGGGACGGACCACCTACGAGCAGTACTTC.